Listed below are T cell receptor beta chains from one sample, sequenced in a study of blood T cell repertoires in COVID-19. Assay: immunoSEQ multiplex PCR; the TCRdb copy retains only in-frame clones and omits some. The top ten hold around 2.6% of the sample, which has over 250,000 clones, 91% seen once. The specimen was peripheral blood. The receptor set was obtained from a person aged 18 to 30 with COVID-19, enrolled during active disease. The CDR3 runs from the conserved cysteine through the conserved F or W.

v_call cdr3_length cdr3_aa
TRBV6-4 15 CASQTPDSSMNIQYF
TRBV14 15 CASSQQGASLIGYTF
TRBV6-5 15 CASNPDRSPNEKLFF
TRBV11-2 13 CASMWEWNNEQFF
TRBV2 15 CASRFGLAVSYEQYF
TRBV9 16 CASSVIGTGVGNEQFF
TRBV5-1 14 CASSLDREDTEAFF
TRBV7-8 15 CASTQPSGASYEQYF
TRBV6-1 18 CASSEAGTGWFGNSPLHF
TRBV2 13 CASSTGATGELFF
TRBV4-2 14 CASSQANWAYGYTF
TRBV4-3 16 CASSQGRGQVSETQYF
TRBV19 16 CASSMWGLRDTGELFF
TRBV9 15 CASSVEGQGGSPLHF
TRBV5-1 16 CASRPMDRGLQETQYF
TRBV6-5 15 CASSPGGTIRRGYTF
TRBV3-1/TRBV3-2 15 CASSQDLLAGLAVFF
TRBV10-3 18 CAISVTRPGLAAEETQYF
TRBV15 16 CATSRWAGGGTDTQYF
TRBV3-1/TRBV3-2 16 CASSQDWEVETYEQYF
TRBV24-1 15 CATSDVQGAGETQYF
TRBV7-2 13 CASSLPLAGATFF
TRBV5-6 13 CASSSDRGYEQYF
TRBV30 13 CAWSLTVRTEAFF
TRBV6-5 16 CASSYSGLAGGDEQFF
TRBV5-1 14 CASSLWGGEDGYTF
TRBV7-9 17 CASPTTSGRVNTGELFF
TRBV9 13 CASSVTGGGEQYF
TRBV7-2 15 CASSSQAGGPYEQYF
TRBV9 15 CASSPAGQSNTEAFF
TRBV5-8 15 CASRQRDRGNQPQHF
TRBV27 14 CASSPREGVYEQFF
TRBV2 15 CASSPQGNPGNTIYF
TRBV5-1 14 CASSYSGSPGGYTF
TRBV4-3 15 CASSQGTASNYEQYF
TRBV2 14 CASSQGEGTGELFF
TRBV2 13 CARRQSHTDTQYF
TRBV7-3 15 CASSPGTSGSYEQYF
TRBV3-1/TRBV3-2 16 CASSQGGQPNTGELFF
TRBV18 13 CASSGGQQETQYF
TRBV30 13 CAWSRGSGDTQYF
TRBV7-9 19 CASSFLGTGQVPSGNTIYF
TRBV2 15 CASSVETSGYNEQFF
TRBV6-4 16 CASSDATSSSYNEQFF
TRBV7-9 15 CASSPTSGDRYEQYF
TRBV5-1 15 CASSLGGRENNEQFF
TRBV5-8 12 CASLARNTEAFF
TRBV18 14 CASSPRGGQETQYF
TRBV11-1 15 CASSLAPGIQETQYF
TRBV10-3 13 CAISLTGEETQYF
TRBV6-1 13 CASSETGAGELFF
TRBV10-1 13 CAKQRGGNYEQYF
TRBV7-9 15 CASSGPLDSRETQYF
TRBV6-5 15 CASSSQAGIPDTQYF
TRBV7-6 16 CASSQGGGGVQETQYF